These 10 T cell receptor beta chains originate from one sample sequenced in a study of early stage breast cancer tumors. Clones were read by immunoSEQ multiplex PCR, and TCRdb kept only the in-frame ones, dropping some. This sample has fewer than 50,000 clones, with approximately 72% found just once. Sequenced sample: blood. These receptors all stem from a person aged 50 to 59 with breast cancer.

The chain uses TRBV29-1 and TRBJ2-7; D perhaps matches TRBD2 (5 bases). This CDR3 spans 14 amino acids. Germline values: CDR1 SQVTM, CDR2 ANQGSEA. Trimming stripped 0 bases from V and 6 bases from J, with 15 bases between. CDR3 nucleotide sequence: TGCAGCGTTGAAGACTCCCGCCCCGGAGGCGAGCAGTACTTC. As protein: CSVEDSRPGGEQYF.

There are a few counts of this clone. This chain uses TRBV7-8 with TRBJ1-5; TRBD1 matches at 9 bases. Germline values: CDR1 SGHVS, CDR2 FQNEAQ. This CDR3 spans 16 amino acids. The V and J ends lost 5 bases and 3 bases, in that order; junction bases with no gene match: 8. In DNA, the CDR3 is TGTGCCAGCAGCGTGGGGACAGGGCGCCACAATCAGCCCCAGCATTTT. This sequence encodes CASSVGTGRHNQPQHF.

The chain uses TRBV4-2 and TRBJ2-7; TRBD1 matches 8 bases. CDR3 length: 14 residues. Germline lookup yields CDR1 LGHNA and CDR2 YNFKEQ. V was pared by 3 bases and J by 3 bases, with 4 bases of the junction left unmatched. CDR3 loop: CASSQSTGGYEQYF. The CDR3 bases are TGTGCCAGCAGCCAGTCCACAGGGGGCTACGAGCAGTACTTC.

The V call is TRBV5-1, the J call TRBJ2-7; 8 positions match TRBD1. CDR1 is SGHRS and CDR2 is YFSETQ in the germline V gene. The CDR3 loop spans 13 amino acids. Trimming cost V 5 bases and J 3 bases; bases outside gene matches: 4. CDR3 region: CASRTGEGYEQYV. For the CDR3, the DNA is TGCGCCAGCAGGACAGGGGAAGGCTACGAGCAGTACGTC.

This chain connects TRBV4-1 to TRBJ2-5; 10 nucleotides align to TRBD1. The ends lost 0 bases at V and 4 bases at J; junction bases unmatched: 5. Germline-derived CDR1 and CDR2 are MGHRA and YSYEKL. The CDR3 sequence is 16 residues long. CDR3 nucleotides: TGCGCCAGCAGCCAAGAGCGCGACAGGGGGCGAGAGACCCAGTACTTC. It specifies CASSQERDRGRETQYF.

The CDR3 protein is CASTGSGTYEQYF. CDR3 in DNA: TGTGCCAGCACCGGTAGCGGGACCTACGAGCAGTACTTC. This rearrangement joins TRBV6-1 to TRBJ2-7, with TRBD2 matching 8 bases. J was trimmed by 2 bases and V by 7 bases; bases with no gene match: 4. CDR3 size: 13 residues. The germline V gene encodes CDR1 MNHNS and CDR2 SASEGT.

The genes are TRBV4-1 and TRBJ1-3, with D perhaps TRBD1 (5 bases). In germline, CDR1 is MGHRA, CDR2 YSYEKL. The ends were cut back, 4 bases at V and 2 bases at J, with 12 bases in the middle. CDR3 length: 15 amino acids. CDR3 DNA sequence: TGCGCCAGCAGCCTGGTTGACAGCGCTGGAAACACCATATATTTT. The encoded protein is CASSLVDSAGNTIYF.

This clone has only a few counts. This chain links TRBV9 with TRBJ1-2; 8 positions match TRBD1. The V gene's germline CDR1 is SGDLS and CDR2 YYNGEE. J gave up 6 bases and V 4 bases, and 11 bases lay outside the gene matches. CDR3 length: 15 amino acids. The CDR3 bases are TGTGCCAGCAGCACAACATCCGGGACAGGCGATGGCTACACCTTC. Protein sequence: CASSTTSGTGDGYTF.

CDR3 loop: CASSVDILRGNQPQHF. The CDR3 nucleotides read TGTGCCAGCAGCGTAGATATATTGAGGGGGAATCAGCCCCAGCATTTT. The chain recombines TRBV9 with TRBJ1-5; maybe TRBD1 (6 bases). The germline CDR1 and CDR2 sequences are SGDLS and YYNGEE. This CDR3 is 16 amino acids long. Trimming took off 0 bases at V and 4 bases at J, with 14 bases between the two ends.

This sequence joins TRBV9 and TRBJ2-1, with D maybe TRBD1 (6 bases). The CDR3 length is 12 residues. V lost 3 bases and J 9 bases, leaving 10 bases between the germline ends. The germline V gene encodes CDR1 SGDLS and CDR2 YYNGEE. CDR3 loop: CASSDRVGEQFF. CDR3 in DNA: TGTGCCAGCAGCGACAGGGTCGGTGAGCAGTTCTTC. Filled out from reference TRBV9 and TRBJ2-1, the complete variable domain reads DSGVTQTPKHLITATGQRVTLRCSPRSGDLSVYWYQQSLDQGLQFLIQYYNGEERAKGNILERFSAQQFPDLHSELNLSSLELGDSALYFCASSDRVGEQFFGPGTRLTVL.